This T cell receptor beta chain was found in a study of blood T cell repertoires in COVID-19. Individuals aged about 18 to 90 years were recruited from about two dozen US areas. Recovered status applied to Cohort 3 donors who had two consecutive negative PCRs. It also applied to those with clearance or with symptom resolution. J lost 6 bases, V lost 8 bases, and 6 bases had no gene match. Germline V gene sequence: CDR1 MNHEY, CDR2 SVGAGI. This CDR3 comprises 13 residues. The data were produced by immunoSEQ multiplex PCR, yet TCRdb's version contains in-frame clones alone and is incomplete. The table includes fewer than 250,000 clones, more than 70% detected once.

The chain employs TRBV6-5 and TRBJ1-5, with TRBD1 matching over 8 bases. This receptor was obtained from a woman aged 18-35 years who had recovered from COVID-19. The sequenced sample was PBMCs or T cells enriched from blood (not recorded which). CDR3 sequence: CASGDRRGQPQHF. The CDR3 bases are TGTGCCAGCGGGGACAGGAGAGGTCAGCCCCAGCATTTT.